The TCR beta chain under discussion was sequenced for a study of blood T cell repertoires in COVID-19. Study at large: Material from acute and convalescent COVID-19 was sourced from the United States, Italy and Spain.

Original processing methods: Using reference gene primer amplification, nucleated cell counts were estimated. Produced via immunoSEQ multiplex PCR; TCRdb's table is partial and in-frame only. The V and J calls and the clone size are those of that table, but D and trimming were determined from the DNA. The table lists 200,000 to 250,000 clones, approximately 86% of them singletons. Germline CDR1 WSHSY, CDR2 SAAADI. The CDR3 loop spans 15 amino acids. Trimming removed 8 bases from V and 6 bases from J; junction bases left unmatched: 13. The sequence came from a woman aged 80 or over with active or convalescent COVID-19. The chain carries TRBV10-2 and TRBJ1-5, with 7 bases that match TRBD1. The sample taken for sequencing was peripheral blood. The CDR3 reads CASHKGGASPQPQHF. CDR3 bases: TGCGCCAGCCATAAAGGGGGCGCGTCCCCTCAGCCCCAGCATTTT.